This TCR beta chain is drawn from a study of T cells in Graves' hyperthyroidism and ophthalmopathy. Germline V gene lookup returns CDR1 SNHLY and CDR2 FYNNEI. The germline V and J ends were trimmed by 10 bases and 10 bases, with 20 bases remaining between them. This CDR3 region has 14 residues. RNA transcripts gave rise to amplified TCR beta CDR3 regions. The primer set for the first-round RT-PCR of the TCR CDR3 was HTBI. MiXCR, run by TCRdb on the multiplex PCR reads, gives a single entry per CDR3 protein. The table records 450,000 to 600,000 distinct CDR3 sequences, 15% to 20% of them present only once. This clonotype was observed a few times.

The sequencing sample was made of blood. This TCR was recovered from a man in his forties or fifties with Graves' ophthalmopathy. The chain carries TRBV2 and TRBJ1-6; D is undetermined. DNA of the CDR3: TGTGCCACCCTGGACGGGCCTCTTCAATCACCCCTCCACTTT. Protein product: CATLDGPLQSPLHF.